A selection of T cell receptor beta chains follows, all from one sample in a study of shared clonotypes between healthy human individuals. Method: immunoSEQ multiplex PCR; TCRdb's copy keeps in-frame clones and lacks some. The profile shows hundreds of thousands of clones, around 97% of them singletons. The sample consisted of naive CD4+ T cells sorted from blood. The receptors here all came from a woman aged 25 to 39 in good health. Both conserved end residues are part of each CDR3. Fields, in order: J gene, V gene, D gene, CDR3 DNA, CDR3 protein. D genes are given only for firm matches.

TRBJ2-3 | TRBV18 | NA | TGTGCCAGCTCACCAAGGGTTGGAGCGGTCGTCACAGATACGCAGTATTTT | CASSPRVGAVVTDTQYF
TRBJ2-7 | TRBV4-2 | TRBD1 | TGTGCCAGCAGCCAGGGACAGGGACAGGGTGTCTACGAGCAGTACTTC | CASSQGQGQGVYEQYF
TRBJ2-1 | TRBV11-2 | TRBD2 | TGTGCCAGCAGCAAGGGGACTAGCGGGAGCCATGAGCAGTTCTTC | CASSKGTSGSHEQFF
TRBJ2-1 | TRBV28 | TRBD2 | TGTGCCAGCAGTTTTAGCGGGAGGGCTGCCAATGAGCAGTTCTTC | CASSFSGRAANEQFF
TRBJ1-5 | TRBV7-2 | NA | TGTGCCAGCAGCTTAACAGGGCGTCAGCCCCAGCATTTT | CASSLTGRQPQHF
TRBJ2-7 | TRBV10-3 | NA | TGTGCCATCAGGAAAGACGCGGCTGAGATCTACGAGCAGTACTTC | CAIRKDAAEIYEQYF
TRBJ2-7 | TRBV21-1 | NA | TGTGCCAGCAGCAAAGAGCAGCGAGGAGTTCACGAGCAGTACTTC | CASSKEQRGVHEQYF
TRBJ1-5 | TRBV29-1 | NA | TGCAGCGCTGGGGGAAGCCTACAGCCCCAGCATTTT | CSAGGSLQPQHF
TRBJ2-7 | TRBV15 | TRBD1 | TGTGCCACCAGCAGAGGAACAGGGGCCTACGAGCAGTACTTC | CATSRGTGAYEQYF
TRBJ2-3 | TRBV27 | NA | TGTGCCAGCAGTTTAAACAGGGCGAAAGATACGCAGTATTTT | CASSLNRAKDTQYF
TRBJ1-5 | TRBV6-1 | TRBD1 | TGTGCCAGCAGTGCACAGGGGCACAATCAGCCCCAGCATTTT | CASSAQGHNQPQHF
TRBJ1-5 | TRBV5-1 | NA | TGCGCCAGCAGCCCTACCTTGGGGAATCAGCCCCAGCATTTT | CASSPTLGNQPQHF
TRBJ1-1 | TRBV28 | NA | TGTGCCAGCAGTTTGGGGCTAGGCCAGGCTGAAGCTTTCTTT | CASSLGLGQAEAFF
TRBJ2-7 | TRBV6-5 | TRBD2 | TGTGCCAGCACCTCCGGGACTATCTACGAGCAGTACTTC | CASTSGTIYEQYF